This T cell receptor beta chain is from a study of preoperative IRX-2 immunotherapy in early breast cancer (dated by TCRdb to between 2018 and 2021). This clone was seen only once. The target of this receptor is not known. Per-base qualities were not stored, and no clone one base away is much larger. The CDR3 numbers 14 residues from cysteine through phenylalanine. Of all the DNA, just the CDR3 is kept, 42 bases in frame from base 1. The germline V gene yields SGHNT for CDR1 and YENEEA for CDR2. V was cut back by 4 bases and J by 6 bases, leaving a gap of 13 bases between them. The library was made by the immunoSEQ multiplex PCR assay. What TCRdb holds here is the immuneACCESS table cut down to in-frame rearrangements. Part of the clones is not present; checked against another copy, under half of the missing clones reflect an unresolved V gene, and the others are unexplained. This sample comprises under 20,000 clones, around 85% of them detected only once. The ten top clones hold 0.95% to 1.5% of the sample.

The treatment or condition label, read with the paper, signifies: preoperative locoregional IRX-2 cytokine immunotherapy. The samples were obtained from a phase Ib study that tested preoperative, locoregional IRX-2 cytokine immunotherapy meant to prime immune responses. Donors were patients with early-stage breast cancer who received IRX-2 before surgery. The sequence was obtained from a human donor with breast cancer. The sequencing here drew on lymph node tissue, taken after IRX-2 immunotherapy. The chain employs TRBV11-3 and TRBJ2-1; TRBD2 could be the D gene, as 6 bases match. The CDR3 protein is CASSSWDSFNEQFF. The nucleotide sequence is TGTGCCAGCAGCTCCTGGGACTCATTCAATGAGCAGTTCTTC. With the rest looked up from the reference TRBV11-3 and TRBJ2-1 genes rather than sequenced, the full variable domain is EAGVVQSPRYKIIEKKQPVAFWCNPISGHNTLYWYLQNLGQGPELLIRYENEEAVDDSQLPKDRFSAERLKGVDSTLKIQPAELGDSAVYLCASSSWDSFNEQFFGPGTRLTVL.